The rows below give T cell receptor beta chains drawn from one sample of a study of T cell repertoires in cytomegalovirus infection. Their specific antigens are unknown. One entry per CDR3 protein results from TCRdb running MiXCR on the reads. The sample consists of some 62,000 distinct CDR3 sequences, around 20% of them appearing once. Sample: CD8+ T cells from cultured PBMCs, taken from culture after CMV antigen stimulation. The receptors stem from a human donor in good health (CMV status not recorded). Some clones in this sample may be carry-over from other donors' samples. The CDR3 runs from the conserved cysteine through the conserved F or W. The D gene is left open where the match is weak. Size values are once, few and many counts, or a class for expanded clones, and some rows have none.

CDR3nt	CDR3aa	abundance	v_gene	d_gene	j_gene
TGTGCCAGCAGTTCACCGGGACAGGGGATCCCCGGGGAGCTGTTTTTT	CASSSPGQGIPGELFF	few	TRBV6-2/TRBV6-3	TRBD1	TRBJ2-2
TGTGCCAGTATACCGGGGGGAGTGCTTGAGGCTTTCTTT	CASIPGGVLEAFF	-	TRBV6-6	-	TRBJ1-1
TGTGCCAGCAGCCCCCGTTGGGGACAGATCACTGAAGCTTTCTTT	CASSPRWGQITEAFF	few	TRBV7-9	TRBD1	TRBJ1-1
TGTGCCAGCAGCTTAGCACCCAGGGTTCAGCCCCAGCATTTT	CASSLAPRVQPQHF	-	TRBV7-2	-	TRBJ1-5
TGTGCCAGCAGCTTAACGGAATCTAGCACAGATACGCAGTATTTT	CASSLTESSTDTQYF	-	TRBV13	-	TRBJ2-3
TGTGCCAGCAGCCCTACTGGCGGGTGGAGCTCCTACGAGCAGTACTTC	CASSPTGGWSSYEQYF	-	TRBV7-2	-	TRBJ2-7
TGTGCCAGCAGTTTCGGGCCCTTCTACACCTTC	CASSFGPFYTF	-	TRBV12-3/TRBV12-4	-	TRBJ1-2
TGTGCCAGCAGCTTAAACCTCCAGGACTTCGAGATATACAATGAGCAGTTCTTC	CASSLNLQDFEIYNEQFF	few	TRBV7-8	-	TRBJ2-1
TGTGCCAGCAGTTTAGGCGGGGAAAATCAGCCCCAGCATTTT	CASSLGGENQPQHF	few	TRBV12-3/TRBV12-4	-	TRBJ1-5
TGTGCCAGCAGCTTAGCGACAGGGATGAACACTGAAGCTTTCTTT	CASSLATGMNTEAFF	-	TRBV7-9	TRBD1	TRBJ1-1
TGTGCCAGCAGCTTATGGGGCTACAATGAGCAGTTCTTC	CASSLWGYNEQFF	-	TRBV7-6	-	TRBJ2-1
TGCAGTGCTAGAGGGCGGCAGGGCCATCAGCCCCAGCATTTT	CSARGRQGHQPQHF	-	TRBV20-1	-	TRBJ1-5
TGTGCCATCAGTGAGTCGGGGGGGGGGTACACTGAAGCTTTCTTT	CAISESGGGYTEAFF	-	TRBV10-3	-	TRBJ1-1
TGTGCCAGCAGCCCCGCCGCTGACCGATTTAGCTCCTATAATTCACCCCTCCACTTT	CASSPAADRFSSYNSPLHF	few	TRBV7-2	-	TRBJ1-6
TGTGCCTGGACTACTAGCGGGGGGCGAGAGACCCAGTACTTC	CAWTTSGGRETQYF	few	TRBV30	TRBD2	TRBJ2-5
TGCAGCGCCCCAGAACGCAGGGCTGGGGCCAACGTCCTGACTTTC	CSAPERRAGANVLTF	-	TRBV29-1	-	TRBJ2-6
TGTGCCAGCAGCCCCGCGTACGGCGTCAATGAGCAGTTCTTC	CASSPAYGVNEQFF	-	TRBV12-3/TRBV12-4	-	TRBJ2-1
TGTGCCAGCAGCTCCCCCCTCTGGGGGGCTCGGCAGCCCCAGCATTTT	CASSSPLWGARQPQHF	-	TRBV7-8	-	TRBJ1-5
TGTGCCAGCAGCTTAGGAACTAGCGGGGGCCCAAGCCTCCAAGAGACCCAGTACTTC	CASSLGTSGGPSLQETQYF	-	TRBV7-2	TRBD2	TRBJ2-5
TGTGCCAGCAGTGTCGGTAGCAATCAGCCCCAGCATTTT	CASSVGSNQPQHF	-	TRBV6-4	-	TRBJ1-5
TGTGCCAGCAGCCCTACGGGGACTAGCGGGGGGCCCCACCGGGATACGCAGTATTTT	CASSPTGTSGGPHRDTQYF	-	TRBV7-8	TRBD2	TRBJ2-3
TGCAGTGCTAGTCCCGAGGGGACCAACTTGCAGTACTTC	CSASPEGTNLQYF	-	TRBV20-1	-	TRBJ2-7
TGTGCCAGCAGTTACTCGATGGGAAACACCATATATTTT	CASSYSMGNTIYF	many	TRBV6-5	-	TRBJ1-3
TGTGCCAGCAGCATCCTAGTGGGCTACAATGAGCAGTTCTTC	CASSILVGYNEQFF	few	TRBV7-9	-	TRBJ2-1
TGTGCCAGCAGCTATTTATACAGGGATGTAGCATATAATTCACCCCTCCACTTT	CASSYLYRDVAYNSPLHF	-	TRBV7-8	-	TRBJ1-6
TGTGCCAGCAGCTTAGAGTCGGCAATTGAAGCTTTCTTT	CASSLESAIEAFF	-	TRBV7-2	-	TRBJ1-1
TGTGCCAGTAGTATTTCGCCAGCTAGCACAGATACGCAGTATTTT	CASSISPASTDTQYF	many	TRBV19	-	TRBJ2-3
TGTGCCAGCAGCCGTGGACAGGGGGAGTCAGATACGCAGTATTTT	CASSRGQGESDTQYF	few	TRBV6-2/TRBV6-3	TRBD1	TRBJ2-3
TGTGCCAGCAGTTTATCCGGGACAGTCTTTCTCGGGTCATACAATGAGCAGTTCTTC	CASSLSGTVFLGSYNEQFF	many	TRBV12-3/TRBV12-4	TRBD1	TRBJ2-1
TGTGCCAGCAGCTTGAAGGGGGACTATGGCTACACCTTC	CASSLKGDYGYTF	-	TRBV5-6	-	TRBJ1-2
TGTGCCAGCAGTTCGGGTCTAAACTATGGCTACACCTTC	CASSSGLNYGYTF	-	TRBV6-2/TRBV6-3	-	TRBJ1-2
TGTGCCACCAGCAGCACCGGGACTAGCGGGAGTAAGACAGATACGCAGTATTTT	CATSSTGTSGSKTDTQYF	-	TRBV15	TRBD2	TRBJ2-3
TGTGCCAGCAGCTTTCGGCAGGGGGTGGACGAGCAGTACTTC	CASSFRQGVDEQYF	few	TRBV7-2	TRBD1	TRBJ2-7
TGTGCCAGCAGCTCAACCCCCGACGACAGCTACGAGCAGTACTTC	CASSSTPDDSYEQYF	-	TRBV7-9	-	TRBJ2-7
TGCAGCGTTGACAGGGGACTCGTCTATGGCTACACCTTC	CSVDRGLVYGYTF	many	TRBV29-1	-	TRBJ1-2
TGCAGCGTTGAACGAGGGACAGGGGCCCCCAATGAGCAGTTCTTC	CSVERGTGAPNEQFF	-	TRBV29-1	TRBD1	TRBJ2-1
TGTGCCAGCAGCTCCGGGTCGCTCGCTCAGCCCCAGCATTTT	CASSSGSLAQPQHF	few	TRBV27	-	TRBJ1-5
TGTGCCAGCAGATCTGCTAACAGGGACGGTGCTAACTATGGCTACACCTTC	CASRSANRDGANYGYTF	few	TRBV7-9	-	TRBJ1-2
TGTGCCAGTAGTATAGGGACTAGCGGAACAGATACGCAGTATTTT	CASSIGTSGTDTQYF	-	TRBV19	TRBD2	TRBJ2-3
TGTGCCAGCAGTTTCGGACAGGCTAGCTATGGCTACACCTTC	CASSFGQASYGYTF	-	TRBV12-3/TRBV12-4	TRBD1	TRBJ1-2
TGTGCCAGCAGCTTAGAGGGAGGAAGCGATGAGCAGCTCTTC	CASSLEGGSDEQLF	-	TRBV7-2	-	TRBJ2-1
TGTGCCAGCAGCCCCGGGGCCTCCTACGAGCAGTACTTC	CASSPGASYEQYF	-	TRBV7-9	-	TRBJ2-7
TGTGCCAGCAGCCATTCCGCCGAAGCTTTCTTT	CASSHSAEAFF	-	TRBV11-2	-	TRBJ1-1
TGTGCCAGCAGCCCACTACAGGGACATAATGAAAAACTGTTTTTT	CASSPLQGHNEKLFF	few	TRBV7-2	-	TRBJ1-4
TGTGCCAGCAGCTTAGTTTCGTCAGAAAATATGAACACTGAAGCTTTCTTT	CASSLVSSENMNTEAFF	-	TRBV7-6	-	TRBJ1-1
TGTGCCAGCAGCTTATCGTCAGGGGATGAAGCTTTCTTT	CASSLSSGDEAFF	-	TRBV13	-	TRBJ1-1
TGTGCCACCAGCAGAAATCGGGGGGGTTCCTTAGTAAACATTCAGTACTTC	CATSRNRGGSLVNIQYF	-	TRBV15	TRBD2	TRBJ2-4
TGTGCCAGCAGTTCCTACGTCCCCCTTGGCTACACCTTC	CASSSYVPLGYTF	few	TRBV6-2/TRBV6-3	-	TRBJ1-2
TGTGCCAGCAGCGCCCGGGACAGTCCCCACGAGCAGTACTTC	CASSARDSPHEQYF	few	TRBV7-9	TRBD1	TRBJ2-7
TGCAGTGCTAGAGAGCCCCGACAGAACTCGAAGACTGAAGCTTTCTTT	CSAREPRQNSKTEAFF	few	TRBV20-1	-	TRBJ1-1
TGTGCCAGCAGTTACGTCGGAGGGGACTACACCTTC	CASSYVGGDYTF	many	TRBV6-5	-	TRBJ1-2
TGTGCCAGCAGCTTTACAGGGGGCAATGAGCAGTTCTTC	CASSFTGGNEQFF	few	TRBV7-2	TRBD1	TRBJ2-1
TGTGCCAGTAGTATAGGCAGGGGAGACGAGCAGTACTTC	CASSIGRGDEQYF	-	TRBV19	-	TRBJ2-7
TGTGCCAGCAGCAACTCTCCCGGACAGGGAATTCAGCCCCAGCATTTT	CASSNSPGQGIQPQHF	-	TRBV12-3/TRBV12-4	TRBD1	TRBJ1-5
TGTGCCAGCAGTAGAGAACCCTCTGGGGCCAACGTCCTGACTTTC	CASSREPSGANVLTF	few	TRBV6-2/TRBV6-3	-	TRBJ2-6
TGTGCCAGCAGCCCAGGGGGTCGCAATGAGCAGTTCTTC	CASSPGGRNEQFF	-	TRBV6-2/TRBV6-3	TRBD1	TRBJ2-1